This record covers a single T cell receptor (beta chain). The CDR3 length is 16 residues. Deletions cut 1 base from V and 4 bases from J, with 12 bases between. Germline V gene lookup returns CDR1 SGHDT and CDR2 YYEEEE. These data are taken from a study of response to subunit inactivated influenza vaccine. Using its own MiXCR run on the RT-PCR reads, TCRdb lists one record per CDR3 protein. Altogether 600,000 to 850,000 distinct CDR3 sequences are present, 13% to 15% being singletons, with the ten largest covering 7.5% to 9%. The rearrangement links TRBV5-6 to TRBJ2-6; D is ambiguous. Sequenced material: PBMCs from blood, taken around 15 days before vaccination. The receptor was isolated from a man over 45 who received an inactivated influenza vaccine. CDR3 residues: CASSLSGVAGANVLTF. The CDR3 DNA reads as TGTGCCAGCAGCTTGAGTGGAGTAGCCGGGGCCAACGTCCTGACTTTC. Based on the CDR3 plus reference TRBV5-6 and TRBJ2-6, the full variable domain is DAGVTQSPTHLIKTRGQQVTLRCSPKSGHDTVSWYQQALGQGPQFIFQYYEEEERQRGNFPDRFSGHQFPNYSSELNVNALLLGDSALYLCASSLSGVAGANVLTFGAGSRLTVL.